This T cell receptor beta chain was identified during a study of blood T cell repertoires in COVID-19. Study overall: From the United States, Italy and Spain came samples of acute and convalescent COVID-19. From T cells, B-cell-depleted T cells, or PBMCs came the material, which was cDNA or gDNA.

Authors' processing steps: Estimated nucleated cell counts came from reference gene primer amplification. Sequencing used immunoSEQ multiplex PCR; TCRdb keeps in-frame clones, though not all of them. V, J and clone size are taken as reported in that table, and D and trimming were inferred from the DNA itself. The sample shows tens of thousands of clones, 75% to 90% of them seen only once. Sequenced: peripheral blood. This TCR was recovered from a man aged 50-60 years with active COVID-19.

Here the CDR3 reads CAIKGGAGTDTQYF. DNA for the CDR3: TGTGCCATCAAGGGCGGGGCAGGGACAGATACGCAGTATTTT. The rearrangement joins TRBV10-3 to TRBJ2-3, with D perhaps TRBD2 (6 bases). Trimming shortened V by 7 bases and J by 3 bases, and 14 bases separated the two germline ends. Looked up from germline, CDR1 is ENHRY and CDR2 is SYGVKD. CDR3 size: 14 residues.